One and the same sample provided the 27 T cell receptor beta chains below, sequenced in a study of blood T cell repertoires in COVID-19. The data were produced by immunoSEQ multiplex PCR, yet TCRdb's version contains in-frame clones alone and is incomplete. The sample includes fewer than 85,000 clones, around 90% of them seen just once. Specimen: peripheral blood. All receptors derive from a man in his 60s with acute or convalescent COVID-19.

V and J are TRBV10-2 and TRBJ2-7; D remains ambiguous. From germline, CDR1 is WSHSY and CDR2 SAAADI. This CDR3 contains 12 residues. Trimming took off 3 bases at V and 4 bases at J, with 7 bases between the two ends. CDR3 protein: CASSDLRYEQYF. The CDR3 nucleotides read TGCGCCAGCAGTGACCTTAGATACGAGCAGTACTTC.

J is TRBJ1-2 and V is TRBV12-3 or TRBV12-4; no clear D gene. This CDR3 contains 12 residues. V lost 2 bases and J lost 8, with 9 bases in between. The CDR3 loop reads CASSLPGGGYTF. The CDR3 DNA reads TGTGCCAGCAGTTTACCGGGTGGGGGCTACACCTTC.

A single count supports this clone. J is TRBJ1-1 and V is TRBV7-9; D is unresolved. Trimming removed 1 base from V and 6 bases from J, with 3 bases in between. The CDR3 totals 11 residues. CDR1 is SEHNR, CDR2 FQNEAQ, per germline (reference sequence). The CDR3: CASSLVAEAFF. The DNA for the CDR3 is TGTGCCAGCAGCTTAGTCGCTGAAGCTTTCTTT. The full variable domain, in which reference TRBV7-9 and TRBJ1-1 provide the parts outside the CDR3, is DTGVSQNPRHKITKRGQNVTFRCDPISEHNRLYWYRQTLGQGPEFLTYFQNEAQLEKSRLLSDRFSAERPKGSFSTLEIQRTEQGDSAMYLCASSLVAEAFFGQGTRLTVV.

The gene calls are TRBV2 and TRBJ1-3; D may be TRBD1 (5 bases). Looked up from germline, CDR1 is SNHLY and CDR2 is FYNNEI. V lost 11 bases, J lost 4 bases, and 12 bases lay in between. The CDR3 sequence is 12 residues long. The CDR3 nucleotides are TGTGCCGGACCAGGGCAAGGAAACACCATATATTTT. Amino acid sequence: CAGPGQGNTIYF.

The chain uses TRBV6-2 or TRBV6-3 and TRBJ2-2, with D perhaps TRBD1 (5 bases). The length of the CDR3 is 19 residues. V lost 1 base and J lost 0, with 18 bases in between. In germline, CDR1 is MNHEY, CDR2 SVGEGT. The CDR3 spells CASSYLAVWTSPNTGELFF. The CDR3 DNA reads as TGTGCCAGCAGTTACTTGGCCGTTTGGACATCCCCGAACACCGGGGAGCTGTTTTTT.

The chain is built from TRBV6-5 and TRBJ1-1; D may be TRBD1 (5 bases). The CDR3 is made up of 14 amino acids. The ends were cut back, 2 bases at V and 2 bases at J, with 9 bases in the middle. In germline, CDR1 is MNHEY, CDR2 SVGAGI. This CDR3 reads CASSYQGSNTEAFF. CDR3 DNA sequence: TGTGCCAGCAGTTACCAGGGTTCCAACACTGAAGCTTTCTTT.

This clone was seen a single time. V is TRBV30 and J is TRBJ1-1; 10 bases align to TRBD1. The ends lost 4 bases at V and 1 base at J; junction bases unmatched: 6. Per the germline V gene, CDR1 is GTSNPN and CDR2 is SVGIG (reference sequence). This CDR3 is 15 amino acids long. CDR3: CAWKGQGLGNTEAFF. CDR3 DNA: TGTGCCTGGAAGGGACAGGGGTTAGGGAACACTGAAGCTTTCTTT.

The chain is built from TRBV19 and TRBJ1-1; tentative D call: TRBD1 (5 bases). The CDR3 totals 12 residues. The V gene's germline CDR1 is LNHDA and CDR2 SQIVND (reference sequence). V lost 7 bases, J lost 6 bases, and 12 bases lay in between. The CDR3 is CASTSGFSEAFF. Here the CDR3 DNA reads TGTGCCAGTACGTCAGGGTTCTCTGAAGCTTTCTTT.

The chain carries TRBV20-1 and TRBJ2-1; 7 nucleotides align to TRBD2. V lost 3 bases and J lost 4; bases outside the gene matches: 6. Germline loops: CDR1 DFQATT, CDR2 SNEGSKA (reference sequence). This CDR3 has 14 amino acids. The CDR3 sequence is CSASTASGYNEQFF. The CDR3 DNA sequence: TGCAGTGCTAGTACGGCTAGCGGATACAATGAGCAGTTCTTC.

The CDR3 bases are TGTGCCAGCTCACCACCGGGGGGACTACTGAACACTGAAGCTTTCTTT. Translation gives CASSPPGGLLNTEAFF. The gene calls are TRBV18 and TRBJ1-1, with D possibly being TRBD1 (5 bases). CDR3 length equals 16 residues. Looked up from germline, CDR1 is KGHSH and CDR2 is LQKENI. V was clipped by 0 bases and J by 0 bases, with 11 bases between them.

The chain uses TRBV4-3 and TRBJ2-7; D is possibly TRBD1 (5 bases). Germline loops: CDR1 LGHNA, CDR2 YSLEER. The CDR3 length is 14 residues. V gave up 2 bases and J gave up 4 bases, with 12 bases separating them. In DNA form, the CDR3 reads TGCGCCAGCAGCCAAACCCGACAGTTTTACGAGCAGTACTTC. Its protein product is CASSQTRQFYEQYF.

The J gene is TRBJ2-1, the V gene TRBV11-3; D perhaps matches TRBD1 (6 bases). CDR3 length: 14 residues. Germline lookup yields CDR1 SGHNT and CDR2 YENEEA. The V gene lost 1 base and the J gene lost 9 bases, with 13 bases spanning the gap. In nucleotides, the CDR3 is TGTGCCAGCAGCTTAGGGCGGCAGGGGTTTGAGCAGTTCTTC. Residues: CASSLGRQGFEQFF.

As DNA, the CDR3 is TGTGCCAGCAGTGAGTCTCTCGTCGGACATCCGAACACTGAAGCTTTCTTT. Its translation: CASSESLVGHPNTEAFF. This chain connects TRBV25-1 to TRBJ1-1; tentative D call: TRBD1 (5 bases). Trimming shortened V by 3 bases and J by 1 base, and 18 bases separated the two germline ends. Germline V gene lookup returns CDR1 MGHDK and CDR2 SYGVNS. CDR3 length: 17 residues.

The chain recombines TRBV4-3 with TRBJ1-3; unclear D gene. Germline values: CDR1 LGHNA, CDR2 YSLEER. CDR3 length equals 16 residues. V lost 0 bases and J lost 2, with 11 bases in between. In nucleotides, the CDR3 is TGCGCCAGCAGCCAAGATCGGGGAGGTGCTGGAAACACCATATATTTT. Encoded protein: CASSQDRGGAGNTIYF.

This sequence joins TRBV6-2 or TRBV6-3 and TRBJ1-2, with a possible D match to TRBD1 (6 bases). V was clipped by 1 base and J by 4 bases, with 7 bases between them. This CDR3 is built from 13 residues. Germline CDR1 MNHEY, CDR2 SVGEGT. CDR3 coding DNA: TGTGCCAGCAGTTACTGGACAGCCTATGGCTACACCTTC. Protein product: CASSYWTAYGYTF.

This sequence joins TRBV11-2 and TRBJ1-2, with no clear D. Trimming took off 2 bases at V and 6 bases at J, with 16 bases between the two ends. CDR1 is SGHAT, CDR2 FQNNGV, per germline. The CDR3 is made up of 15 amino acids. The CDR3 loop is CASSLKRSGGNGYTF. The DNA of the CDR3 is TGTGCCAGCAGCTTAAAAAGAAGCGGCGGGAATGGCTACACCTTC. The full variable domain, completed using reference TRBV11-2 and TRBJ1-2, is EAGVAQSPRYKIIEKRQSVAFWCNPISGHATLYWYQQILGQGPKLLIQFQNNGVVDDSQLPKDRFSAERLKGVDSTLKIQPAKLEDSAVYLCASSLKRSGGNGYTFGSGTRLTVV.

The chain carries TRBV9 and TRBJ2-3; 7 nucleotides match TRBD1. The CDR3 consists of 17 residues. J gave up 6 bases and V 4 bases, and 17 bases lay outside the gene matches. CDR1 and CDR2 (germline): SGDLS, YYNGEE. The CDR3 DNA is TGTGCCAGCAGCCCGAGACAGGGTTGGATGACCGGGGATACGCAGTATTTT. Protein sequence: CASSPRQGWMTGDTQYF.

V is TRBV12-3 or TRBV12-4 and J is TRBJ1-6; D is unclear. The CDR3 runs 11 residues. V was cut by 5 bases and J by 15 bases, with 11 bases left in between. The CDR3 protein is CASSLSLFLHF. The CDR3 DNA follows: TGTGCCAGCAGTCTGAGTCTATTCCTCCACTTT.

The chain has TRBV5-4 and TRBJ2-1; D unresolved. Germline V gives CDR1 SGHNT, CDR2 YYREEE (reference sequence). This CDR3 has 11 residues. V lost 3 bases, J lost 5 bases, and 3 bases lay in between. The CDR3 is CASSSDNEQFF. The CDR3 DNA is TGTGCCAGCAGCTCGGACAATGAGCAGTTCTTC.

The CDR3, as DNA: TGCGCCAGCAGCCAAGATCGGTATGGCTACACCTTC. Translated, it gives CASSQDRYGYTF. J is TRBJ1-2 and V is TRBV4-3; no clear D gene. V was clipped by 0 bases and J by 5 bases, with 4 bases between them. There are 12 residues in the CDR3. Germline-derived CDR1 and CDR2 are LGHNA and YSLEER.

The chain couples TRBV2 to TRBJ2-2; D is unresolved. The CDR3 is made up of 12 amino acids. Trimming pared 5 bases from V and 8 bases from J, leaving 9 bases between. Germline V CDR1 and CDR2: SNHLY, FYNNEI. Here the CDR3 reads CASSTEAGELFF. In DNA form, the CDR3 reads TGTGCCAGCAGTACTGAGGCAGGGGAGCTGTTTTTT.

V gene TRBV6-6 combines with J gene TRBJ1-1, with 8 bases aligning to TRBD1. The CDR3 has 15 amino acids. The V segment lost 5 bases and the J segment 6 bases; nucleotides outside the gene matches: 11. Looked up from germline, CDR1 is MNHNY and CDR2 is SVGAGI (reference sequence). The CDR3 coding sequence is TGTGCCAGCAGTCAGACAGGGGAGAGGATGGCTGAAGCTTTCTTT. The encoded protein is CASSQTGERMAEAFF.

The gene calls are TRBV7-9 and TRBJ1-1, with a tentative D call TRBD1 (5 bases). Germline-derived CDR1 and CDR2 are SEHNR and FQNEAQ (reference sequence). The CDR3 loop spans 16 amino acids. Trimming removed 4 bases from V and 1 base from J, with 16 bases in between. This CDR3 is CASSSKGQGANTEAFF. Written as DNA, the CDR3 is TGTGCCAGCAGCTCTAAGGGTCAGGGTGCGAACACTGAAGCTTTCTTT.

This chain joins TRBV4-1 and TRBJ1-5; tentative D call: TRBD1 (5 bases). This CDR3 has 14 amino acids. Germline CDR1 reads MGHRA; CDR2 reads YSYEKL. With 2 bases removed from V and 4 bases from J, the gap between germline ends came to 9 bases. The CDR3 loop is CASSQTRVNQPQHF. CDR3 DNA: TGCGCCAGCAGCCAAACCAGGGTGAATCAGCCCCAGCATTTT.

The chain links TRBV15 to TRBJ1-5; 8 bases fit TRBD1. The CDR3 has 15 residues. Trimming removed 0 bases from V and 5 bases from J; junction bases left unmatched: 3. Germline V lookup: CDR1 LNHNV, CDR2 YYDKDF (reference sequence). The CDR3 nucleotides read TGTGCCACCAGCAGAGAGAACAGGGGGGATCAGCCCCAGCATTTT. Translation gives CATSRENRGDQPQHF.

A note on this clone: Other nucleotide sequences in the sample specify the same CDR3. The rearrangement links TRBV5-4 to TRBJ1-1; 8 bases match TRBD1. V lost 3 bases and J lost 1; bases outside the gene matches: 11. This CDR3 has 17 amino acids. From germline, CDR1 is SGHNT and CDR2 YYREEE (reference sequence). This CDR3 is CASSSAGTGGENTEAFF. CDR3 DNA: TGTGCCAGCAGCTCCGCCGGGACAGGAGGGGAGAACACTGAAGCTTTCTTT. The full variable domain, rest sourced from reference TRBV5-4 and TRBJ1-1, is ETGVTQSPTHLIKTRGQQVTLRCSSQSGHNTVSWYQQALGQGPQFIFQYYREEENGRGNFPPRFSGLQFPNYSSELNVNALELDDSALYLCASSSAGTGGENTEAFFGQGTRLTVV.

The chain links TRBV16 to TRBJ1-1; D ambiguous. V gave up 1 base and J gave up 4 bases, with 7 bases separating them. This CDR3 comprises 13 residues. CDR1 and CDR2 from the germline V gene are KGHSY and FQNENV. As DNA, the CDR3 is TGTGCCAGCAGCCAATACTCGGGCACTGAAGCTTTCTTT. Amino acid sequence: CASSQYSGTEAFF.